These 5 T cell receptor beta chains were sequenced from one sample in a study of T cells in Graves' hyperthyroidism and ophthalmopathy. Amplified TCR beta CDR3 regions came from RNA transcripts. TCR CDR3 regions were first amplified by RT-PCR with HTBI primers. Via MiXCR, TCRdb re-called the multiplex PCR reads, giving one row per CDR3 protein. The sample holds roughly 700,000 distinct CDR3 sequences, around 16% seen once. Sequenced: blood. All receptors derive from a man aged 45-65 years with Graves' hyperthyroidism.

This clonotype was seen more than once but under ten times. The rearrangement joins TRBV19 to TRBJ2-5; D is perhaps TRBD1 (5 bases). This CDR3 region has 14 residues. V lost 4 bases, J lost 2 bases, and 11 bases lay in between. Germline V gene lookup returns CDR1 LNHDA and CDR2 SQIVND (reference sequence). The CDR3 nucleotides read TGTGCCAGTAGTAGTCAGGGCCTGCAAGAGACCCAGTACTTC. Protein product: CASSSQGLQETQYF.

The CDR3 DNA follows: TGTGCCACCATGGGCGGGGGGGGCGGAGACCAAGAGACCCAGTACTTC. As protein: CATMGGGGGDQETQYF. V gene TRBV24-1 combines with J gene TRBJ2-5, with 9 bases lining up with TRBD2. The V gene's germline CDR1 is KGHDR and CDR2 SFDVKD. V dropped 8 bases and J dropped 0; count of bases not matched to a gene: 9. This CDR3 is 16 amino acids long.

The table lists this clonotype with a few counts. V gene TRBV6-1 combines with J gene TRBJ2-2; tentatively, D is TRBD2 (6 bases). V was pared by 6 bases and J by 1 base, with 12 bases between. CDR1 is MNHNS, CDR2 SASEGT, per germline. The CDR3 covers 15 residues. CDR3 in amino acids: CASSSKRVNTGELFF. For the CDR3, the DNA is TGTGCCAGCAGCTCCAAGCGGGTGAACACCGGGGAGCTGTTTTTT.

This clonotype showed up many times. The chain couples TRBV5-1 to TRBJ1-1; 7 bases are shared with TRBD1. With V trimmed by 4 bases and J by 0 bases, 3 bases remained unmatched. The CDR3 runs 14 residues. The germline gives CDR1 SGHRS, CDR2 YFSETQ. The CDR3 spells CASSGDRLNTEAFF. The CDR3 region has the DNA TGCGCCAGCAGCGGGGACAGATTGAACACTGAAGCTTTCTTT.

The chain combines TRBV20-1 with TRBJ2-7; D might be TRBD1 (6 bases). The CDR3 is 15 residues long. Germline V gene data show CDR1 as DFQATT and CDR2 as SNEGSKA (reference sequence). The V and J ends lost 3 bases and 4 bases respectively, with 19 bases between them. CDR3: CSASDLRGPGYEQYF. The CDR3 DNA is TGCAGTGCTAGTGATCTCAGGGGTCCGGGGTACGAGCAGTACTTC.